This TCR beta chain was sequenced during a study of T cell responses to AZD1222 COVID-19 vaccine. Germline loops: CDR1 WSHSY, CDR2 SAAADI. The CDR3 length is 14 residues. V shed 1 base, J shed 5 bases, and the junction held 4 bases outside the gene matches. Sequencing was performed with immunoSEQ multiplex PCR; in TCRdb, only in-frame clones are kept and a portion is missing. The sample has around 120,000 clones; 88% are singletons. The source was peripheral blood, collected on day 0 of AZD1222 vaccination. This clonotype originated in an adult in good health. V is TRBV10-2 and J is TRBJ1-2, with 7 bases matching TRBD1. The CDR3 DNA follows: TGCGCCAGCAGTGAGTTAGGACAGGAGTATGGCTACACCTTC. This codes for CASSELGQEYGYTF.